This TCR beta chain was profiled in a study of circulating CD8 cells and anti-PD-1 response in melanoma. V gave up 6 bases and J gave up 5 bases, with 22 bases separating them. The CDR3 runs 17 residues. CDR1 LNHDA and CDR2 SQIVND come from the germline V gene (reference sequence). In its sample, this clonotype ranks as large. Live CD3+CD8+TCRalphabeta+ cells were sorted into four subsets by PD-1 and/or TIGIT. TCR libraries were prepared from about 16 ng of total RNA with the QIAseq Immune Repertoire TCR panel. TCRdb processed the reads anew with MiXCR; each CDR3 protein has one entry. In the table there are 250 to 350 distinct CDR3 sequences, approximately 15% of which are singletons.

This TCR was sampled from a human donor with melanoma. The J gene is TRBJ2-2, the V gene TRBV19; weak D call: TRBD1 (6 bases). Here the sequenced sample was CD8+ T cells from PBMCs, taken at baseline or after one month of anti-PD-1 therapy (not recorded which). Written as DNA, the CDR3 is TGTGCCAGTAGATACAGGGCCCCGGGTCGCCAAACCGGGGAGCTGTTTTTT. Its translation is CASRYRAPGRQTGELFF.